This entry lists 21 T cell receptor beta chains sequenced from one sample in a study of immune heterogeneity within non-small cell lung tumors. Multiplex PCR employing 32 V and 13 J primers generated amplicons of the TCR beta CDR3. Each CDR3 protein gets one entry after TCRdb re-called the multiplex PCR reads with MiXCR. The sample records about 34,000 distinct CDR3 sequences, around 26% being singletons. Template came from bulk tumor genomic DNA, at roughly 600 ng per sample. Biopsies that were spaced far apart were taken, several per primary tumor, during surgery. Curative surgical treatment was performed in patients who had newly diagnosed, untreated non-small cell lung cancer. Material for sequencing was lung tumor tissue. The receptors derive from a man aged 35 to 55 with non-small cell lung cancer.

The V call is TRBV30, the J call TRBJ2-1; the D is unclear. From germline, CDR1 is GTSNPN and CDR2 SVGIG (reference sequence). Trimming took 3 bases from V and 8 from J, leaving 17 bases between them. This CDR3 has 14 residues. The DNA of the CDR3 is TGTGCCTGGAGGGAGCCAGGATGGGGTCATGAGCAGTTCTTC. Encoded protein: CAWREPGWGHEQFF. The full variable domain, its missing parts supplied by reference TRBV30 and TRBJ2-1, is SQTIHQWPATLVQPVGSPLSLECTVEGTSNPNLYWYRQAAGRGLQLLFYSVGIGQISSEVPQNLSASRPQDRQFILSSKKLLLSDSGFYLCAWREPGWGHEQFFGPGTRLTVL.

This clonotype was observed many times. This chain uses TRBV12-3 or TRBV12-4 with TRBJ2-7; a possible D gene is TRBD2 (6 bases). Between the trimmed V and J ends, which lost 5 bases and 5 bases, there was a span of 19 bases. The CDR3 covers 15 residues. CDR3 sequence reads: CASSPGLAIADEQYF. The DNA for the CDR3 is TGTGCCAGCAGTCCGGGGCTAGCGATAGCAGACGAGCAGTACTTC.

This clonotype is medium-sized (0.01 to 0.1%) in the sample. The CDR3 region has the DNA TGTGCCTGGAGCGGACAGGCGAACACTGAAGCTTTCTTT. Its translation: CAWSGQANTEAFF. The gene calls are TRBV30 and TRBJ1-1, with 7 bases that match TRBD1. The CDR3 is 13 amino acids. The V and J ends lost 3 bases and 1 base, in that order; junction bases with no gene match: 2. The germline gives CDR1 GTSNPN, CDR2 SVGIG (reference sequence).

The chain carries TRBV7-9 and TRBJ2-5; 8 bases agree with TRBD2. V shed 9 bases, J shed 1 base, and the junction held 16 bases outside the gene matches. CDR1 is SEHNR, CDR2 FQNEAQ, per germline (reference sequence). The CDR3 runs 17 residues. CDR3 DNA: TGTGCCAGAAGCCCAGCGAGCGGGAGAACCTTCCAAGAGACCCAGTACTTC. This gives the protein CARSPASGRTFQETQYF.

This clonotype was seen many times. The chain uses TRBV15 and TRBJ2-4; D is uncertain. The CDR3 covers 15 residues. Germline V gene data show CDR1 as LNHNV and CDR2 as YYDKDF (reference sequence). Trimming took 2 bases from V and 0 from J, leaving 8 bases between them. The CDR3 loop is CATSRMDGAKNIQYF. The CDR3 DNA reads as TGTGCCACCAGCAGAATGGACGGAGCCAAAAACATTCAGTACTTC. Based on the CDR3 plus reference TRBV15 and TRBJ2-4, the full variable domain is DAMVIQNPRYQVTQFGKPVTLSCSQTLNHNVMYWYQQKSSQAPKLLFHYYDKDFNNEADTPDNFQSRRPNTSFCFLDIRSPGLGDTAMYLCATSRMDGAKNIQYFGAGTRLSVL.

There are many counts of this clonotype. CDR3 sequence (DNA): TGTGCCAGCAGTCCCGTTGGGGGCAGAGATATTAACTATGGCTACACCTTC. Its translation is CASSPVGGRDINYGYTF. The V and J genes are TRBV28 and TRBJ1-2; D may be TRBD1 (6 bases). Germline values: CDR1 MDHEN, CDR2 SYDVKM. The V and J ends lost 5 bases and 1 base respectively, with 20 bases between them. The CDR3 spans 17 residues.

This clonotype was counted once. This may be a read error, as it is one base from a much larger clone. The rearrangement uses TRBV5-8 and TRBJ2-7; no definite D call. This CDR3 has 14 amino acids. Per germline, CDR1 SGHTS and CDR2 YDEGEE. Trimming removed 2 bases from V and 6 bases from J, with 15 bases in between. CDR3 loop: CASSFLSGKGEQYF. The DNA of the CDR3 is TGTGCCAGCAGCTTCCTCAGTGGTAAGGGCGAGCAGTACTTC. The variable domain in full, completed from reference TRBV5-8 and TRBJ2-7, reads EAGVTQSPTHLIKTRGQQATLRCSPISGHTSVYWYQQALGLGLQFLLWYDEGEERNRGNFPPRFSGRQFPNYSSELNVNALELEDSALYLCASSFLSGKGEQYFGPGTRLTVT.

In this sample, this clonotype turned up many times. The CDR3 nucleotides are TGTGCCAGCAGGGCGGGACAAATCTCTGGAAACACCATATATTTT. Translation: CASRAGQISGNTIYF. The V call is TRBV6-1, the J call TRBJ1-3; the D gene is possibly TRBD1 (6 bases). The V end was cut by 6 bases, the J end by 0 bases, with 12 bases between. This CDR3 comprises 15 residues. Germline CDR1 reads MNHNS; CDR2 reads SASEGT.

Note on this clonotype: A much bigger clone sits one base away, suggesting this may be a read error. The CDR3: CVSSLESSQPQHF. CDR3 nucleotides: TGTGTCAGCAGTTTAGAGTCCAGTCAGCCCCAGCATTTT. The chain recombines TRBV12-3 or TRBV12-4 with TRBJ1-5; no definite D call. The CDR3 spans 13 residues.

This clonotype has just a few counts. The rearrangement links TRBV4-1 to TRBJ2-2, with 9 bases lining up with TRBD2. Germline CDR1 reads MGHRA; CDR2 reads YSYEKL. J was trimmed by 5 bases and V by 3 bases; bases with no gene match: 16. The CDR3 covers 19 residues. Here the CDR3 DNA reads TGCGCCAGCAGCCATTATACAGTTGGCGGGAGGGCCGGTACCGGGGAGCTGTTTTTT. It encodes CASSHYTVGGRAGTGELFF.

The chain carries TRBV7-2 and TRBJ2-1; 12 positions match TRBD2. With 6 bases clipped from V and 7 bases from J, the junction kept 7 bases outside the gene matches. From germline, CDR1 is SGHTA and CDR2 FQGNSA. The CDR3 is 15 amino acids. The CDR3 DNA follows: TGTGCCAGCAGTCCGACTAGCGGGAGCGAAAATGAGCAGTTCTTC. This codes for CASSPTSGSENEQFF.

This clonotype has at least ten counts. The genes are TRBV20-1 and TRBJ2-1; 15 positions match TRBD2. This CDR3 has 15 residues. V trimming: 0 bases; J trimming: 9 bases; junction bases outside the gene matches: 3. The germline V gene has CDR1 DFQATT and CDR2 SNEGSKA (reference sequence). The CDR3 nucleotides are TGCAGTGCTAGAGAGCGGACTAGCGGGAGGGTTGAGCAGTTCTTC. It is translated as CSARERTSGRVEQFF.

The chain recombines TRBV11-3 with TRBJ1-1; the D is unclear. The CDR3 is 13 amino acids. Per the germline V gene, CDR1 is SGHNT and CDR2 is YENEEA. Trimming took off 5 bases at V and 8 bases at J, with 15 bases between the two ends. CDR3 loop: CASSPVLSEEAFF. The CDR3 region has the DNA TGTGCCAGCAGCCCTGTTCTTTCGGAGGAAGCTTTCTTT.

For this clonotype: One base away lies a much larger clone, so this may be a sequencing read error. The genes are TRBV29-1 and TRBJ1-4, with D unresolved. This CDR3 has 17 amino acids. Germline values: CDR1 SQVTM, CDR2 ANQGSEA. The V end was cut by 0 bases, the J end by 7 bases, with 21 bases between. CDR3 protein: CSVEDPGFWGSGEKLFF. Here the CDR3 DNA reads TGCAGCGTTGAAGATCCGGGCTTTTGGGGTAGCGGTGAAAAACTGTTTTTT.

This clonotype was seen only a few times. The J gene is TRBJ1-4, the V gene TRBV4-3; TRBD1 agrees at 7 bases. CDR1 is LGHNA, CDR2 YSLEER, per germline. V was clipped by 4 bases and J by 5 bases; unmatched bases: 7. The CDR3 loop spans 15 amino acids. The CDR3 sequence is CASSPTGAKNEKLFF. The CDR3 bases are TGCGCCAGCAGCCCTACAGGGGCCAAAAATGAAAAACTGTTTTTT.

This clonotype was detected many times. The CDR3 region has the DNA TGTGCCAGCAGCTTAGCGGACGTGAAGTCTGGAAACACCATATATTTT. Translation gives CASSLADVKSGNTIYF. The chain carries TRBV7-6 and TRBJ1-3; D gene unclear. The V and J ends lost 0 bases and 1 base respectively, with 10 bases between them. Germline V gene data show CDR1 as SGHVS and CDR2 as FNYEAQ. There are 16 residues in the CDR3.

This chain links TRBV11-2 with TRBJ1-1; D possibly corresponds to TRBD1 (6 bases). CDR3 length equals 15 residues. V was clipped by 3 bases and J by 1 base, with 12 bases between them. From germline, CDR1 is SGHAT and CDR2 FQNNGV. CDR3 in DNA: TGTGCCAGCAGCTTCTACCGGGGGGCGAACACTGAAGCTTTCTTT. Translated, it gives CASSFYRGANTEAFF.

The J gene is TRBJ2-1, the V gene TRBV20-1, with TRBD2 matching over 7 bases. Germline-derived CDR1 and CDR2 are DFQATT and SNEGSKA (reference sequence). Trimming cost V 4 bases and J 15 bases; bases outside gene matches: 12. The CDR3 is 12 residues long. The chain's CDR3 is CSANGLVLGRFF. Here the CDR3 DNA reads TGCAGTGCTAACGGACTAGTCTTGGGGCGGTTCTTC.

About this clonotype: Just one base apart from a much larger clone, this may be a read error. CDR3 residues: CASSYLSPGGGTRELFF. CDR3 bases: TGTGCCAGCAGTTACCTCTCCCCAGGGGGAGGAACCCGGGAGCTGTTTTTT. The chain combines TRBV6-2 or TRBV6-3 with TRBJ2-2, with D maybe TRBD1 (7 bases). Germline CDR1 reads MNHEY; CDR2 reads SVGEGT. This CDR3 spans 17 amino acids. V gave up 2 bases and J gave up 9 bases, with 22 bases separating them.

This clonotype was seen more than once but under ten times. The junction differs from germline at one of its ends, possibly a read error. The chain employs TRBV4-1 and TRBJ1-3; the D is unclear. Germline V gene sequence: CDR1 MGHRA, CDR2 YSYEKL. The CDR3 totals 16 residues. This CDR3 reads CASNQGYSATGNTIYF. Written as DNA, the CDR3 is TGCGCCAGCAACCAAGGGTACAGCGCTACTGGAAACACCATATATTTT.

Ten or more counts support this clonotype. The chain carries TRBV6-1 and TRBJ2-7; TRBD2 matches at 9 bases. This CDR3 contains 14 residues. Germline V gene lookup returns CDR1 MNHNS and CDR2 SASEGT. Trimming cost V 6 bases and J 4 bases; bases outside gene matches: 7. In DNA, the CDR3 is TGTGCCAGCAGCTCCGGGACTAGCCAGTACGAGCAGTACTTC. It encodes CASSSGTSQYEQYF.